This T cell receptor (beta chain) was found in a study of T cell clusters in autoimmune cytopenias. Germline assignment: CDR1 SGHNT and CDR2 YENEEA. The CDR3 totals 13 residues. TRB rearrangements were amplified by touch-down multiplex PCR with mixed TRB-A/B primers. Reprocessing the multiplex PCR reads, TCRdb reports a single entry for every CDR3 protein and omits DNA. The listing contains 9,500 to 12,000 distinct CDR3 sequences. Each sample's input was approximately 270 ng genomic DNA, approximately 37,500 genome equivalents. The sample also formed part of further work on T cell repertoires in aging, cancer and after chemotherapy. That study reports: In healthy donors, age-related TCR diversity loss mainly reflected lost richness. Across the chemotherapy interval, each cancer cohort showed higher median generation probability, suggesting thymic rebound. The repertoire data cannot show anything about immunological memory following chemotherapy.

The chain employs TRBV11-3 and TRBJ2-3. The source material was peripheral blood. The origin of this receptor is a human donor in good health. The CDR3 sequence is CASSEDYTDTQYF.